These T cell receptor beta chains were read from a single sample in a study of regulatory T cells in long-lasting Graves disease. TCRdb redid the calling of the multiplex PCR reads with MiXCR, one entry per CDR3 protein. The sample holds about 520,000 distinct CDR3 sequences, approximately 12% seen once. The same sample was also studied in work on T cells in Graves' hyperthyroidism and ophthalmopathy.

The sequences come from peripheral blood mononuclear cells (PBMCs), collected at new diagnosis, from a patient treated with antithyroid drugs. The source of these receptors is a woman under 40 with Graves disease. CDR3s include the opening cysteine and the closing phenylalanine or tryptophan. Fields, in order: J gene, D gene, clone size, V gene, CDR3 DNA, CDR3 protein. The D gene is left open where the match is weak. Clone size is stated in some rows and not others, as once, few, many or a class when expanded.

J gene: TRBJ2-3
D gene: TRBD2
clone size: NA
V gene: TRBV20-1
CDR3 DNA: TGCAGTGCTAGTGCGGGAGATGGCACAGATACGCAGTATTTT
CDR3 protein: CSASAGDGTDTQYF

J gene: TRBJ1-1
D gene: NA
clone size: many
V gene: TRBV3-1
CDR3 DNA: TGTGCCAGCAGCCTATACATCGGGACTGAAGCTTTCTTT
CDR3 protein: CASSLYIGTEAFF

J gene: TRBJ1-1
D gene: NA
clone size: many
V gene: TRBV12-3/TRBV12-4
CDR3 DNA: TGTGCCAGCAGTTTAGCGCTAGGGCCCACTGAAGCTTTCTTT
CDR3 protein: CASSLALGPTEAFF

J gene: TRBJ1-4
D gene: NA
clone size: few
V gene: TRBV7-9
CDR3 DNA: TGTGCCAGCAGCCCCTTCACAGGACAGCGGAATGAAAAACTGTTTTTT
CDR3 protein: CASSPFTGQRNEKLFF

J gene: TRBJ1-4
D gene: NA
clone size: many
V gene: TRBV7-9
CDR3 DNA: TGTGCCAGCAGCCTCGTCCCGGAAAAACTGTTTTTT
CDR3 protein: CASSLVPEKLFF

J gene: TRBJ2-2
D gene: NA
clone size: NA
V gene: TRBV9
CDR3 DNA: TGTGCCAGCAGCGTAGAGGGCCCGACCTTGAACACCGGGGAGCTGTTTTTT
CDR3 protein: CASSVEGPTLNTGELFF

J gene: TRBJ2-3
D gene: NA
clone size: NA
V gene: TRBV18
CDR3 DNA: TGTGCCAGCTCACCACCAAACGCTCAAGATACGCAGTATTTT
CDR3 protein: CASSPPNAQDTQYF

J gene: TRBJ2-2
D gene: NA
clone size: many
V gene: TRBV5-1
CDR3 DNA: TGCGCCAGCAGCTTGTTTCCGGGGTCGGACACCGGGGAGCTGTTTTTT
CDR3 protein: CASSLFPGSDTGELFF

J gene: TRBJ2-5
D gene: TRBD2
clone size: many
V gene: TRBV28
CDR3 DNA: TGTGCCAGCAGTTTAAGTCTAGCGGGAGTAGGGGAGACCCAGTACTTC
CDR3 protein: CASSLSLAGVGETQYF

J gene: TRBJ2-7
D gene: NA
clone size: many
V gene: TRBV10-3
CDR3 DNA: TGTGCCATCAGTGACCAGGACGGCTACGAGCAGTACTTC
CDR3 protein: CAISDQDGYEQYF

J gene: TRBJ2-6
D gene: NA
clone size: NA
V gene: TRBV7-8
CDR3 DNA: TGTGCCAGCAGCCAGAGGGGCAGGGGGGACCCCTCTGGGGCCAACGTCCTGACTTTC
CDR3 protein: CASSQRGRGDPSGANVLTF

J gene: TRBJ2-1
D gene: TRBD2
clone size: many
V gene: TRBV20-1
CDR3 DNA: TGCAGTGCTAGAGTGGGCCTAGCGGGAGGGGGAGAGCAGTTCTTC
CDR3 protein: CSARVGLAGGGEQFF

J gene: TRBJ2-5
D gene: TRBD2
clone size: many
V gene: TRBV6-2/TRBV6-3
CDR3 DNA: TGTGCCAGCAGTTACGGGGCGGGAGTCGTGGAGACCCAGTACTTC
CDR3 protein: CASSYGAGVVETQYF

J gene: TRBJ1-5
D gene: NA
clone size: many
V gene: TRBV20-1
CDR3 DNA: TGCAGTGCTAGTAGCGGTGGGGTCTCCAATCAGCCCCAGCATTTT
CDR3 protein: CSASSGGVSNQPQHF

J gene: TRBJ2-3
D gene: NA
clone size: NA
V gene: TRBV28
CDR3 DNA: TGTGCCAGCAGTACCCGAGGGGGGCTGGATACGCAGTATTTT
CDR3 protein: CASSTRGGLDTQYF

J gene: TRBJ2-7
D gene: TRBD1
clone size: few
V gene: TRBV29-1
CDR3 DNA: TGCAGCGTTTACGGACAGGGCTGCGAGCAGTACTTC
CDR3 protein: CSVYGQGCEQYF

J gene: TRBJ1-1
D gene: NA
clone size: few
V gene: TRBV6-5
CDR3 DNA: TGTGCCTGCAGTTACTCCTGGGGCCCTGGGCCGTTCACTGAAGCTTTCTTT
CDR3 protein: CACSYSWGPGPFTEAFF

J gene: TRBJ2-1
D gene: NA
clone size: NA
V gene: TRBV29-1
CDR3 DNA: TGCAGCGTTGTCGTGCAGGGAGGCGATGAGCAGTTCTTC
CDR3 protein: CSVVVQGGDEQFF

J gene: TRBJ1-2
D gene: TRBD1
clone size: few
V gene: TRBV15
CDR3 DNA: TGTGCCACCAGCAGGGACCCCAGGGGGAACTATGGCTACACCTTC
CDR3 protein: CATSRDPRGNYGYTF

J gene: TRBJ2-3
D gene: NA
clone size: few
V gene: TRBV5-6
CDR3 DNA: TGTGCCAGCAGGGTTCTTAACACAGATACGCAGTATTTT
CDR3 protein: CASRVLNTDTQYF

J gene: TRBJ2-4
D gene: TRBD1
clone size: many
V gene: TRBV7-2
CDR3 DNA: TGTGCCAGCAGCTTAGGGGCAGGGGGCCTCAAAAACATTCAGTACTTC
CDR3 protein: CASSLGAGGLKNIQYF

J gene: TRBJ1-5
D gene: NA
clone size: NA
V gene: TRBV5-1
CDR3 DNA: TGCGCCAGCAGCTTGGTAGGGAGTTATAGCAATCAGCCCCAGCATTTT
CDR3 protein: CASSLVGSYSNQPQHF

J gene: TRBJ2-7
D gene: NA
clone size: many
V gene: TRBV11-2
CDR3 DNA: TGTGCCAGCAGCGGGCTCAGGGGAAGATACGAGCAGTACTTC
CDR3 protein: CASSGLRGRYEQYF

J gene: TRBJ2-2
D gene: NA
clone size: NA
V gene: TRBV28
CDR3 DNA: TGTGCCAGCAGTTTATCTGGGACAGCGGGCGGGGAGCTGTTTTTT
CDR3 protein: CASSLSGTAGGELFF

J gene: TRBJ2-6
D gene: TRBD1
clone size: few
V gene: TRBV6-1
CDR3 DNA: TGTGCCAGCAGTGCGACAGGGCTTAGAGGGGCCAACGTCCTGACTTTC
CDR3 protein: CASSATGLRGANVLTF

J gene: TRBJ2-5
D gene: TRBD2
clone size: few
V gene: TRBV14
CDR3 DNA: TGTGCCAGCAGCCGAGTAGCGGGAGGATATTTTGCTACCCAGTACTTC
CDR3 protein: CASSRVAGGYFATQYF

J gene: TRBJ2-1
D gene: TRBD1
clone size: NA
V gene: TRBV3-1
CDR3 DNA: TGTGCCAGCAGCCAAGTCCCCGGATGGACAGGAGGTTACTATGAGCAGTTCTTC
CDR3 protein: CASSQVPGWTGGYYEQFF

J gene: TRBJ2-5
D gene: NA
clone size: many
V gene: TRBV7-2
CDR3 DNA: TGTGCCAGCAGCATGACATGGCAAGAGACCCAGTACTTC
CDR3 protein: CASSMTWQETQYF

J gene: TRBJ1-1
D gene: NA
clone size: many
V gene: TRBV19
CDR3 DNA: TGTGCCAGTAGTATAGATACTGAGGAGGTACTGGCTTTCTTT
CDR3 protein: CASSIDTEEVLAFF

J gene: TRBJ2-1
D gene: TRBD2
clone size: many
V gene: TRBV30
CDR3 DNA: TGTGCCTGGAGTTGGGGACTAGCGGCCTACAATGAGCAGTTCTTC
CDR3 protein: CAWSWGLAAYNEQFF

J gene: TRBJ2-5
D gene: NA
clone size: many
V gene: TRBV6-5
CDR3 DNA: TGTGCCAGCAGTTACTCGAGAGGGCTGTACCAAGAGACCCAGTACTTC
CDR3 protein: CASSYSRGLYQETQYF

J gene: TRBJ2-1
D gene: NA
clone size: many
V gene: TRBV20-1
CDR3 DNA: TGCAGTGCTAGAGATTGGGACCGACGTTACGGTGAGCAGTTCTTC
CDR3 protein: CSARDWDRRYGEQFF

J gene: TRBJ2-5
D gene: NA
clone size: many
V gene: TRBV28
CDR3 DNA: TGTGCCAGCAGCTCGGACCCCGGGACGAATAGGGAGACCCAGTACTTC
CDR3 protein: CASSSDPGTNRETQYF

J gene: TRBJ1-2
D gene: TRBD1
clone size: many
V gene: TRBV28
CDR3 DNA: TGTGCCAGCAGTTTATCGACAGGGGCCAACTATGGCTACACCTTC
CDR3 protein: CASSLSTGANYGYTF

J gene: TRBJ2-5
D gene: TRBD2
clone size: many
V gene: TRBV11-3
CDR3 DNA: TGTGCCAGCAACGGACTAGCGGGAGGGTTCGAGACCCAGTACTTC
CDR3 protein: CASNGLAGGFETQYF

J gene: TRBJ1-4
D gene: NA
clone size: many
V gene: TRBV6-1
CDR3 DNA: TGTGCCAGCACGGTGGCTGCTAATGAAAAACTGTTTTTT
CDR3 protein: CASTVAANEKLFF

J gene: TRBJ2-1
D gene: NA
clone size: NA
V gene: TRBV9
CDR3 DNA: TGTGCCAGCAGCGTAGACCCGGACACCTACAATGAGCAGTTCTTC
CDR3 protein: CASSVDPDTYNEQFF

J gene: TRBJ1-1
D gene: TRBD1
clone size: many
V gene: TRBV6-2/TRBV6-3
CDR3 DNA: TGTGCCAGCAGTCTGCAGGACAGGGGGACTGAAGCTTTCTTT
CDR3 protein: CASSLQDRGTEAFF

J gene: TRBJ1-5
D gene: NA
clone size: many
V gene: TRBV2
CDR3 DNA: TGTGCCTGCGCGGGGAGGAAAAATCAGCCCCAGCATTTT
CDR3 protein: CACAGRKNQPQHF

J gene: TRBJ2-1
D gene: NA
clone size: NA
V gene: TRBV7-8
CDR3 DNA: TGTGCCAGCAGCTCGCATGATAGGCCCACAAGCTCCTACAATGAGCAGTTCTTC
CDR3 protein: CASSSHDRPTSSYNEQFF